The 14 T cell receptor beta chains listed next were all sequenced from one sample in a study of blood T cell repertoires in COVID-19 (dated by TCRdb to the early 2020s). The library was generated by the immunoSEQ multiplex PCR assay. In its TCRdb copy, this immuneACCESS table keeps in-frame sequences only and misses some clones. Where compared with another copy, unresolved V genes explain less than half of these, and the others have no known cause. The sample table lists 130,000 to 150,000 clones, roughly 87% of them with a count of one. Over 0.85% of the sample is held by the ten biggest clonotypes. Sequencing used peripheral blood. All receptors come from a woman between 45 and 60 years old with acute or convalescent COVID-19.

This chain uses TRBV12-3 or TRBV12-4 with TRBJ1-2; no reliable D call. V was trimmed by 5 bases and J by 1 base, leaving 5 bases between them. There are 12 residues in the CDR3. CDR3 sequence: CASSGVNYGYTF. The CDR3, as DNA: TGTGCCAGCAGTGGAGTTAACTATGGCTACACCTTC.

V usage is TRBV19 and J usage is TRBJ1-2; possibly TRBD1 for D (6 bases). The CDR3 length is 15 residues. CDR1 LNHDA and CDR2 SQIVND come from the germline V gene (reference sequence). Trimming removed 5 bases from V and 2 bases from J, with 15 bases in between. The CDR3: CASSLRDTLNYGYTF. The CDR3 DNA follows: TGTGCCAGTAGTCTCCGGGACACCCTCAACTATGGCTACACCTTC.

The chain employs TRBV2 and TRBJ1-1; no clear D. Germline loops: CDR1 SNHLY, CDR2 FYNNEI. V was clipped by 3 bases and J by 0 bases, with 11 bases between them. The CDR3 contains 15 residues. The chain's CDR3 is CASSEDLAMNTEAFF. The CDR3 DNA reads as TGTGCCAGCAGTGAGGACCTAGCTATGAACACTGAAGCTTTCTTT.

This chain connects TRBV7-6 to TRBJ2-6; 9 bases agree with TRBD1. V trimming: 3 bases; J trimming: 1 base; junction bases outside the gene matches: 10. This CDR3 is built from 19 residues. CDR1 SGHVS and CDR2 FNYEAQ come from the germline V gene. The CDR3 coding sequence is TGTGCCAGCAGCTTCCTACCGGGACAGGGTTTATCTGGGGCCAACGTCCTGACTTTC. Translating gives CASSFLPGQGLSGANVLTF.

The V gene is TRBV10-2, the J gene TRBJ2-7; D might be TRBD1 (6 bases). The CDR3 contains 13 residues. The ends were cut back, 2 bases at V and 4 bases at J, with 9 bases in the middle. The germline gives CDR1 WSHSY, CDR2 SAAADI. CDR3 amino acids: CASSERGMYEQYF. The CDR3 coding sequence is TGCGCCAGCAGTGAGAGGGGGATGTACGAGCAGTACTTC.

The J gene is TRBJ2-7, the V gene TRBV2; weak D call: TRBD1 (6 bases). Trimming took off 7 bases at V and 2 bases at J, with 6 bases between the two ends. The CDR3 spans 11 residues. Germline CDR1 and CDR2: SNHLY and FYNNEI. The chain's CDR3 is CASNRAYEQYF. In DNA form, the CDR3 reads TGTGCCAGCAACAGGGCCTACGAGCAGTACTTC.

V is TRBV5-1 and J is TRBJ1-2, with 7 positions matching TRBD1. Germline V gene sequence: CDR1 SGHRS, CDR2 YFSETQ. The CDR3 extends over 15 amino acids. V dropped 1 base and J dropped 8; count of bases not matched to a gene: 11. CDR3 coding DNA: TGCGCCAGCAGCTTGAGGCAGGGGGTTACAGGAGGCTACACCTTC. This translates into CASSLRQGVTGGYTF.

In its sample, this clone was seen a few times. V is TRBV2 and J is TRBJ1-1; D remains ambiguous. The CDR3 extends over 14 amino acids. V lost 7 bases and J 0 bases, leaving 12 bases between the germline ends. Germline V CDR1 and CDR2: SNHLY, FYNNEI. The CDR3 here is CASNGDFMNTEAFF. The CDR3 region has the DNA TGTGCCAGCAATGGAGACTTCATGAACACTGAAGCTTTCTTT.

This chain links TRBV28 with TRBJ1-5, with a tentative D call TRBD1 (5 bases). Trimming removed 10 bases from V and 9 bases from J, with 13 bases in between. The germline V gene has CDR1 MDHEN and CDR2 SYDVKM. The CDR3 is 11 amino acids. The CDR3 sequence: CAIDSSGPQHF. The CDR3 bases are TGTGCCATCGACAGTTCAGGGCCCCAGCATTTT.

The V call is TRBV3-1 (or the pseudogene TRBV3-2), the J call TRBJ2-7, with TRBD2 as a possible D gene (6 bases). Germline CDR1 is LGHDT and CDR2 is YNNKEL (reference sequence). The V and J ends lost 1 base and 0 bases respectively, with 7 bases between them. There are 14 residues in the CDR3. The CDR3 region has the DNA TGTGCCAGCAGCCAAGCCGGGAGCTCCTACGAGCAGTACTTC. Residues: CASSQAGSSYEQYF.

The chain links TRBV30 to TRBJ1-5; D ambiguous. The ends were cut back, 1 base at V and 0 bases at J, with 7 bases in the middle. The CDR3 is 14 residues long. Germline CDR1 and CDR2: GTSNPN and SVGIG (reference sequence). CDR3 loop: CAWSAGISNQPQHF. CDR3 sequence (DNA): TGTGCCTGGAGTGCCGGGATTAGCAATCAGCCCCAGCATTTT.

The V and J genes are TRBV6-5 and TRBJ1-6; D may be TRBD1 (5 bases). V was pared by 2 bases and J by 5 bases, with 7 bases between. The CDR3 extends over 14 amino acids. Germline CDR1 MNHEY, CDR2 SVGAGI. The CDR3 reads CASSYGTHNSPLHF. The DNA for the CDR3 is TGTGCCAGCAGTTACGGGACTCATAATTCACCCCTCCACTTT.

This rearrangement joins TRBV20-1 to TRBJ2-7; D is perhaps TRBD2 (5 bases). Trimming took off 5 bases at V and 5 bases at J, with 10 bases between the two ends. There are 11 residues in the CDR3. CDR1 and CDR2 (germline): DFQATT, SNEGSKA (reference sequence). CDR3 protein: CSAQARDEQYF. In DNA, the CDR3 is TGCAGTGCTCAAGCGCGGGACGAGCAGTACTTC.

The genes are TRBV7-9 and TRBJ2-7; 9 bases line up with TRBD1. The CDR3 totals 16 residues. Trimming cost V 1 base and J 3 bases; bases outside gene matches: 7. CDR1 is SEHNR and CDR2 is FQNEAQ in the germline V gene (reference sequence). CDR3: CASSLELVTGGYEQYF. DNA of the CDR3: TGTGCCAGCAGCTTAGAGCTAGTGACAGGGGGCTACGAGCAGTACTTC. The whole variable domain, remainder taken from reference TRBV7-9 and TRBJ2-7, is DTGVSQNPRHKITKRGQNVTFRCDPISEHNRLYWYRQTLGQGPEFLTYFQNEAQLEKSRLLSDRFSAERPKGSFSTLEIQRTEQGDSAMYLCASSLELVTGGYEQYFGPGTRLTVT.